The text below deals with one TCR beta chain. Antigen unknown. CDR3 length: 14 residues. CDR1 and CDR2 (germline): SGHAT, FQNNGV. Trimming removed 5 bases at V and 3 bases at J, with 14 bases between. The sequencing template was cDNA reverse transcribed from extracted RNA. TCRdb's copy holds only in-frame clones and misses some; the assay was immunoSEQ multiplex PCR. The sample lists around 20,000 clones, around 62% occurring once. Several patients had their CD4+ cells sorted into CD25+CD127- cells. Separation by sorting yielded CD4+ and CD8+ T cells from PBMCs. This specimen belongs to a study of CD8+ T cells in alopecia areata. Study-wide points: Clonality in lesional scalp, especially alopecia totalis/universalis, exceeded that of normal scalp. Scalp specimens additionally yield sequences from normal skin's resident alphabeta T cells.

The sample comprised CD4+ Tregs sorted from blood. This receptor was obtained from a human donor with alopecia areata. This chain joins TRBV11-2 and TRBJ2-7; weak D call: TRBD1 (6 bases). This CDR3 reads CASSQRTAGYEQYF. The CDR3 DNA is TGTGCCAGCAGCCAACGGACAGCAGGCTACGAGCAGTACTTC.